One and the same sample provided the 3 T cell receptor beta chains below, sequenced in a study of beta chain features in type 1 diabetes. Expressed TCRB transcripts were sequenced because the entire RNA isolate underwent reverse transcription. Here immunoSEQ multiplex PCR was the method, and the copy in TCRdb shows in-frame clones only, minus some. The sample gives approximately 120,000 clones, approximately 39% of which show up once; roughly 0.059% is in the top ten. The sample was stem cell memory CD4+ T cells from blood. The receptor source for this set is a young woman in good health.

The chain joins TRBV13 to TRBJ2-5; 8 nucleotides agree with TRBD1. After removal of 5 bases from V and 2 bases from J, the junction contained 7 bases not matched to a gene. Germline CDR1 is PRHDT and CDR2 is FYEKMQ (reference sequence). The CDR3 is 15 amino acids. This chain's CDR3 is CASSEGQGRQETQYF. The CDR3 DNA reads TGTGCCAGCAGCGAAGGACAGGGAAGGCAAGAGACCCAGTACTTC.

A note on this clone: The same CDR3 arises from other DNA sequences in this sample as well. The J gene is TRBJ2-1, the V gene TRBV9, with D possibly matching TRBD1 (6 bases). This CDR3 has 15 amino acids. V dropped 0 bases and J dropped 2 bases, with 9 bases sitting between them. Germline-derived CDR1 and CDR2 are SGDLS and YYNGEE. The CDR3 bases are TGTGCCAGCAGCGTAGCAGGGGCTACCTACAATGAGCAGTTCTTC. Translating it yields CASSVAGATYNEQFF.

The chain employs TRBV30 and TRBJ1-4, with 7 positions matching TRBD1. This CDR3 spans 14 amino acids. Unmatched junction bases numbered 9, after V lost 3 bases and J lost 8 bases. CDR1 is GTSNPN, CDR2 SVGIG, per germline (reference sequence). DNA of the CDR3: TGTGCCTGGAGCGACGACAGGGTCCACGAAAAACTGTTTTTT. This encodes CAWSDDRVHEKLFF.